This is a list of T cell receptor beta chains from one sample in a study of blood T cell repertoires in COVID-19. The method was immunoSEQ multiplex PCR; TCRdb's version includes in-frame clones alone and lacks a portion of them. Among fewer than 150,000 clones listed, under 90% were seen once. Sequencing was performed on peripheral blood. The origin of the receptors is a human donor in a cohort sampled during active COVID-19. The CDR3 runs from the conserved cysteine through the conserved F or W. A D gene is named only where the DNA matches it firmly. Only part of the rows carry a size: once, few, many, or a class if the clone is expanded.

abundance: -; d_gene: -; j_gene: TRBJ2-7; v_gene: TRBV7-2; CDR3nt: TGTGCCAGCAGTCGAGAGGGCAGCGGGCCCTACGAGCAGTACTTC; CDR3aa: CASSREGSGPYEQYF
abundance: once; d_gene: -; j_gene: TRBJ2-7; v_gene: TRBV7-9; CDR3nt: TGTGCCAGCAGCCAAAAACCAGGGTTCGTGGAATTAGGCGAGCAGTACTTC; CDR3aa: CASSQKPGFVELGEQYF
abundance: -; d_gene: TRBD2; j_gene: TRBJ2-3; v_gene: TRBV4-2; CDR3nt: TGTGCCAGCAGCCAAGATGCTAGCGGGGGCCTAACTAGCACAGATACGCAGTATTTT; CDR3aa: CASSQDASGGLTSTDTQYF
abundance: few; d_gene: -; j_gene: TRBJ1-2; v_gene: TRBV19; CDR3nt: TGTGCCAGTAGTTTGGGAGTAGGATATAACTATGGCTACACCTTC; CDR3aa: CASSLGVGYNYGYTF
abundance: -; d_gene: -; j_gene: TRBJ1-1; v_gene: TRBV25-1; CDR3nt: TGTGCCAGCAGTGAAGGCGGTAGGACTGAAGCTTTCTTT; CDR3aa: CASSEGGRTEAFF
abundance: -; d_gene: -; j_gene: TRBJ2-5; v_gene: TRBV10-3; CDR3nt: TGTGCCATCGGGGGGAGAGACAGACAAGAGACCCAGTACTTC; CDR3aa: CAIGGRDRQETQYF
abundance: -; d_gene: -; j_gene: TRBJ2-7; v_gene: TRBV27; CDR3nt: TGTGCCAGCAGTTCCTCCAGGGGTCCCTACGAGCAGTACTTC; CDR3aa: CASSSSRGPYEQYF
abundance: -; d_gene: TRBD1; j_gene: TRBJ1-2; v_gene: TRBV6-4; CDR3nt: TGTGCCAGCAGCCAGGACAGGGGCTATGGCTACACCTTC; CDR3aa: CASSQDRGYGYTF
abundance: -; d_gene: TRBD1; j_gene: TRBJ2-7; v_gene: TRBV6-5; CDR3nt: TGTGCCAGCAGCCCCCACCGGGACAGAACCTACGAGCAGTACTTC; CDR3aa: CASSPHRDRTYEQYF
abundance: many; d_gene: TRBD2; j_gene: TRBJ2-7; v_gene: TRBV3-1/TRBV3-2; CDR3nt: TGTGCCAGCAGCCAAGACCCCTGGGACAGGGTGCTAGCGGGGGGCTACGAGCAGTACTTC; CDR3aa: CASSQDPWDRVLAGGYEQYF
abundance: -; d_gene: -; j_gene: TRBJ1-2; v_gene: TRBV20-1; CDR3nt: TGCAGTGGACCCAAGGAGTATGGCTACACCTTC; CDR3aa: CSGPKEYGYTF
abundance: once; d_gene: TRBD2; j_gene: TRBJ2-1; v_gene: TRBV5-1; CDR3nt: TGCGCCAGCAGCTTGACTAGCGGGGGATATGAGCAGTTCTTC; CDR3aa: CASSLTSGGYEQFF
abundance: -; d_gene: TRBD2; j_gene: TRBJ2-5; v_gene: TRBV5-1; CDR3nt: TGCGCCAGTACCCCAACGCCGCGGGGGGAAGAGACCCAGTACTTC; CDR3aa: CASTPTPRGEETQYF
abundance: -; d_gene: TRBD1; j_gene: TRBJ2-3; v_gene: TRBV24-1; CDR3nt: TGTGCCACCAGTGACCGGACAGGGGGGACAGATACGCAGTATTTT; CDR3aa: CATSDRTGGTDTQYF
abundance: -; d_gene: -; j_gene: TRBJ2-7; v_gene: TRBV6-6; CDR3nt: TGTGCCAGCACCAGGCGTTCCGGGGGTTCCTCGGGGGAGCAGTACTTC; CDR3aa: CASTRRSGGSSGEQYF
abundance: few; d_gene: -; j_gene: TRBJ1-1; v_gene: TRBV18; CDR3nt: TGTGCCAGCTCAAGTCAGGGTGGAACGAACACTGAAGCTTTCTTT; CDR3aa: CASSSQGGTNTEAFF
abundance: -; d_gene: TRBD1; j_gene: TRBJ2-7; v_gene: TRBV25-1; CDR3nt: TGTGCCAGCAGTGTACAGGGGGTGAGCTCCTACGAGCAGTACTTC; CDR3aa: CASSVQGVSSYEQYF
abundance: -; d_gene: TRBD1; j_gene: TRBJ2-1; v_gene: TRBV11-2; CDR3nt: TGTGCCAGCAGCTTAGTAGCAGGGGGCGCGTACAATGAGCAGTTCTTC; CDR3aa: CASSLVAGGAYNEQFF
abundance: few; d_gene: TRBD2; j_gene: TRBJ2-1; v_gene: TRBV7-3; CDR3nt: TGTGCCAGCAGCCCTAATCCGCCGGGACTACAGTTTAATGAGCAGTTCTTC; CDR3aa: CASSPNPPGLQFNEQFF
abundance: -; d_gene: TRBD2; j_gene: TRBJ2-2; v_gene: TRBV6-4; CDR3nt: TGTGCCAGCATCCAACTAGCGAGAATTGCCGGGGAGCTGTTTTTT; CDR3aa: CASIQLARIAGELFF
abundance: -; d_gene: TRBD2; j_gene: TRBJ2-7; v_gene: TRBV6-5; CDR3nt: TGTGCCAGCAGTTCCTATCCGACTAGCGGGGGGGGCGAGCAGTACTTC; CDR3aa: CASSSYPTSGGGEQYF
abundance: -; d_gene: -; j_gene: TRBJ2-2; v_gene: TRBV18; CDR3nt: TGTGCCAGCTCACCAAATCTCAGGGGTAACACCGGGGAGCTGTTTTTT; CDR3aa: CASSPNLRGNTGELFF
abundance: -; d_gene: TRBD1; j_gene: TRBJ2-1; v_gene: TRBV5-1; CDR3nt: TGCGCCAGCAGCTCGTCCCCGACAGGGATCGAGGAGCAGTTCTTC; CDR3aa: CASSSSPTGIEEQFF
abundance: -; d_gene: -; j_gene: TRBJ2-1; v_gene: TRBV5-1; CDR3nt: TGCGCCAGCAGTCCCGGAGCGGGTTTCTTCAATGAGCAGTTCTTC; CDR3aa: CASSPGAGFFNEQFF
abundance: -; d_gene: -; j_gene: TRBJ1-2; v_gene: TRBV5-4; CDR3nt: TGTGCCAGCAGCTTATCAGGGGCGCGTGGCTACACCTTC; CDR3aa: CASSLSGARGYTF
abundance: -; d_gene: TRBD1; j_gene: TRBJ1-1; v_gene: TRBV15; CDR3nt: TGTGCCACCAGCACAGGACAGGGGGACAGGGCTTTCTTT; CDR3aa: CATSTGQGDRAFF
abundance: -; d_gene: -; j_gene: TRBJ1-3; v_gene: TRBV7-8; CDR3nt: TGTGCCAGCAGCTTAGCCGGGGGGAACCCTGGAAACACCATATATTTT; CDR3aa: CASSLAGGNPGNTIYF